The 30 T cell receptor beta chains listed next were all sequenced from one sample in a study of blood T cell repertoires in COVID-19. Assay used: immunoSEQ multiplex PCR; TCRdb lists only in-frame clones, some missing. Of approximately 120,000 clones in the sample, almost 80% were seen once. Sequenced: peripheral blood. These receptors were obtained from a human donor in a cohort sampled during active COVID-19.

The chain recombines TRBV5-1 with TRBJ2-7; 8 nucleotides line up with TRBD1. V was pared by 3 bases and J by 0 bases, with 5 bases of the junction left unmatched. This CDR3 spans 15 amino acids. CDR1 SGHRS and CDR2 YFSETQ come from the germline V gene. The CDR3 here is CASSSGGSPSYEQYF. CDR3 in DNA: TGCGCCAGCAGCTCAGGGGGCAGCCCCTCCTACGAGCAGTACTTC. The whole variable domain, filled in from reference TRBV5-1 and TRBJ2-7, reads KAGVTQTPRYLIKTRGQQVTLSCSPISGHRSVSWYQQTPGQGLQFLFEYFSETQRNKGNFPGRFSGRQFSNSRSEMNVSTLELGDSALYLCASSSGGSPSYEQYFGPGTRLTVT.

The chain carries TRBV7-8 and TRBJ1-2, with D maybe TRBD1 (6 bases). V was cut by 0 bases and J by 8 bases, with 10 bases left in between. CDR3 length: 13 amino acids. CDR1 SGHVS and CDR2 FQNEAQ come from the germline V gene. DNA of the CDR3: TGTGCCAGCAGCTTAGCGCTAGGACAGGGCTACACCTTC. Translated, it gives CASSLALGQGYTF.

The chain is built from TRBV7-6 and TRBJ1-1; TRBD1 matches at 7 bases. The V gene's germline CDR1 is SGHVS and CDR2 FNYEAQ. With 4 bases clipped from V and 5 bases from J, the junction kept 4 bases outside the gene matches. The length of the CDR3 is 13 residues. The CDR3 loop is CASSYPGGTEAFF. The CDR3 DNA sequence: TGTGCCAGCAGCTACCCAGGGGGGACTGAAGCTTTCTTT.

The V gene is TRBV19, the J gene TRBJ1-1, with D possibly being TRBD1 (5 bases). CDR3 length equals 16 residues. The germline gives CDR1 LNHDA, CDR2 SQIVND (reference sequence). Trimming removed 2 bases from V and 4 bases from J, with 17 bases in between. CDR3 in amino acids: CASSIKRTGGVTEAFF. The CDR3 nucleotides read TGTGCCAGTAGTATAAAGAGAACAGGAGGGGTCACTGAAGCTTTCTTT. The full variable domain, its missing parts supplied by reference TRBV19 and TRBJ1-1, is DGGITQSPKYLFRKEGQNVTLSCEQNLNHDAMYWYRQDPGQGLRLIYYSQIVNDFQKGDIAEGYSVSREKKESFPLTVTSAQKNPTAFYLCASSIKRTGGVTEAFFGQGTRLTVV.

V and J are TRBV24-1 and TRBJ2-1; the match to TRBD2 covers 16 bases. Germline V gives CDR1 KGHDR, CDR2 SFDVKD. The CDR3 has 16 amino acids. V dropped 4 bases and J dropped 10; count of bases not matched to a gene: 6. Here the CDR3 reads CATSEGLAGGPGEQFF. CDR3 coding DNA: TGTGCCACCAGTGAGGGACTAGCGGGGGGGCCGGGGGAGCAGTTCTTC.

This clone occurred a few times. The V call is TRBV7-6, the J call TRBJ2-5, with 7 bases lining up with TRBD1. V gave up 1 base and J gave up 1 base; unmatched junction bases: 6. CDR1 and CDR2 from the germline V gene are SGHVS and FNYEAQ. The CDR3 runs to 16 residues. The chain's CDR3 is CASSLGATGFQETQYF. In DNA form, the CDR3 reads TGTGCCAGCAGCTTAGGAGCGACAGGGTTCCAAGAGACCCAGTACTTC.

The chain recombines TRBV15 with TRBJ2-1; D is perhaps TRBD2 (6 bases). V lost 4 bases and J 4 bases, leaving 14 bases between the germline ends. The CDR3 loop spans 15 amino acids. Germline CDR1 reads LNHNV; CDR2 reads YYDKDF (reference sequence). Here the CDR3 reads CATSKISGVYNEQFF. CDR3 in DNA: TGTGCCACCAGCAAGATTAGCGGAGTGTACAATGAGCAGTTCTTC.

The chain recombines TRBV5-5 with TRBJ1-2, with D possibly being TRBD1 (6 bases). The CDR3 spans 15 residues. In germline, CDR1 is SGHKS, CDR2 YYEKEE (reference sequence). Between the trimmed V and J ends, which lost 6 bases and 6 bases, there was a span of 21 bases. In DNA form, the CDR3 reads TGTGCCAGCACCCCAAGGGGGGGCGAGAGGGATGGCTACACCTTC. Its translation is CASTPRGGERDGYTF.

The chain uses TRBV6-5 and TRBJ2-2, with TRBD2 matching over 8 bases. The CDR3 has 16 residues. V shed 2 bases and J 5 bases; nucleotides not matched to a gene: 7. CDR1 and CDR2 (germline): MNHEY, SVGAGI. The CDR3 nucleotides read TGTGCCAGCAGTTACCCCCGGGGGGGACAAACCGGGGAGCTGTTTTTT. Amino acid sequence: CASSYPRGGQTGELFF.

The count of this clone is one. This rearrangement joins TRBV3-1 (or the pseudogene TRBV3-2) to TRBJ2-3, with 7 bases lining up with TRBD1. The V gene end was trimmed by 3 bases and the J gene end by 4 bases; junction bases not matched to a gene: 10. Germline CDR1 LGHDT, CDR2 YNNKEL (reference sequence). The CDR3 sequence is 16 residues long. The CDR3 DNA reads TGTGCCAGCAGCCAGGCCGACAGGGTGAGGGCAGATACGCAGTATTTT. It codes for CASSQADRVRADTQYF.

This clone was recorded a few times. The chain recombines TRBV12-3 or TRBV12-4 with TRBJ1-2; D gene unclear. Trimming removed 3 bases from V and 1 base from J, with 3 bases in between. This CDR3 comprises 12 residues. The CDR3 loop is CASSFINYGYTF. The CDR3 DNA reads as TGTGCCAGCAGTTTTATTAACTATGGCTACACCTTC.

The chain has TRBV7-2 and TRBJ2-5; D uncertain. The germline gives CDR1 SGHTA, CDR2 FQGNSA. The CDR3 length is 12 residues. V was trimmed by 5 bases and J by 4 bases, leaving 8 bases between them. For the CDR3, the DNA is TGTGCCAGCAGCCCCTACGGAGAGACCCAGTACTTC. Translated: CASSPYGETQYF.

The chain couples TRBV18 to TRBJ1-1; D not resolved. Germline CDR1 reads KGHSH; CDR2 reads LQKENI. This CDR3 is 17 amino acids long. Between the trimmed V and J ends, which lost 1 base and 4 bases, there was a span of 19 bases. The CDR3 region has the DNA TGTGCCAGCTCACCACAGTGGAGGAGGTCACGGGGCACTGAAGCTTTCTTT. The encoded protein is CASSPQWRRSRGTEAFF.

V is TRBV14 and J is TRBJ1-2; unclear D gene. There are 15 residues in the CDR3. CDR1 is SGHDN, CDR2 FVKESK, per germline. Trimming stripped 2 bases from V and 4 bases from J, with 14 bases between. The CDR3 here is CASSQSRGNFYGYTF. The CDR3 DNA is TGTGCCAGCAGCCAATCCCGAGGGAACTTCTATGGCTACACCTTC.

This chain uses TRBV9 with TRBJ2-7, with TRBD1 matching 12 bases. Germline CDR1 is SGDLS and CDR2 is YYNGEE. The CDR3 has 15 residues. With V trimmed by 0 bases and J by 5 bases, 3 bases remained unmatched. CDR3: CASSVGGTGGDEQYF. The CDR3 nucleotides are TGTGCCAGCAGCGTAGGAGGGACAGGGGGCGACGAGCAGTACTTC. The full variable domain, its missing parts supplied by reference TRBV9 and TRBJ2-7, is DSGVTQTPKHLITATGQRVTLRCSPRSGDLSVYWYQQSLDQGLQFLIQYYNGEERAKGNILERFSAQQFPDLHSELNLSSLELGDSALYFCASSVGGTGGDEQYFGPGTRLTVT.

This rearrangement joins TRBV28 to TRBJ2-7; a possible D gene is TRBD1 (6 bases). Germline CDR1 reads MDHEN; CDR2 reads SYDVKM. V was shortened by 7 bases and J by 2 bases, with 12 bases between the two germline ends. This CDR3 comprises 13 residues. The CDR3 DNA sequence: TGTGCCAGCAAACAGGGCTACGCCTACGAGCAGTACTTC. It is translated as CASKQGYAYEQYF. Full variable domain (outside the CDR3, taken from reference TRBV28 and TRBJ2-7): DVKVTQSSRYLVKRTGEKVFLECVQDMDHENMFWYRQDPGLGLRLIYFSYDVKMKEKGDIPEGYSVSREKKERFSLILESASTNQTSMYLCASKQGYAYEQYFGPGTRLTVT.

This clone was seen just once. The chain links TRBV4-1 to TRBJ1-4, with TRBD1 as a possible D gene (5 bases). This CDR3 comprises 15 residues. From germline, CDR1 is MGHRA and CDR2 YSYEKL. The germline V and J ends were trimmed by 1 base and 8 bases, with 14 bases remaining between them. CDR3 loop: CASSQVSQGGEKLFF. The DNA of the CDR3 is TGCGCCAGCAGCCAAGTTTCGCAGGGCGGCGAAAAACTGTTTTTT.

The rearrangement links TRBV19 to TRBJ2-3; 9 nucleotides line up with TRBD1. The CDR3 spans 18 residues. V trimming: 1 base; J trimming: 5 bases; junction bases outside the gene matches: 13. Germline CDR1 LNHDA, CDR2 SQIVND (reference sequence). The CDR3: CASSIAGRGTGRKDTQYF. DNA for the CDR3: TGTGCCAGTAGTATAGCGGGGAGGGGGACAGGGCGTAAAGATACGCAGTATTTT.

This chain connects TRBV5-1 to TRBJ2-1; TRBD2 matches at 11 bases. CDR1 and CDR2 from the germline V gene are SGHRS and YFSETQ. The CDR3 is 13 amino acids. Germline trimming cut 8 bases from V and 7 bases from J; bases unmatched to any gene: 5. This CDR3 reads CASRLAGRNEQFF. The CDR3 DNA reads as TGCGCCAGTAGACTAGCGGGGAGGAATGAGCAGTTCTTC.

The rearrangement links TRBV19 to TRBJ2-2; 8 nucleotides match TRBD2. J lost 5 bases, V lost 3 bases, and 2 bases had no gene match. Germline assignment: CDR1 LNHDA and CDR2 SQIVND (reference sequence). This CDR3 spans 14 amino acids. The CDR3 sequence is CASSIGGGTGELFF. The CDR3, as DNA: TGTGCCAGTAGTATCGGCGGGGGGACCGGGGAGCTGTTTTTT.

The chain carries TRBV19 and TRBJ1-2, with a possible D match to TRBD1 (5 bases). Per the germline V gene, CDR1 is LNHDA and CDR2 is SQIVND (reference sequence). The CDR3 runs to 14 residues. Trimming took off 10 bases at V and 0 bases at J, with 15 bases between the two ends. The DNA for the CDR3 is TGTGCCAACCCGGGGGGGTCCCCTAACTATGGCTACACCTTC. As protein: CANPGGSPNYGYTF.

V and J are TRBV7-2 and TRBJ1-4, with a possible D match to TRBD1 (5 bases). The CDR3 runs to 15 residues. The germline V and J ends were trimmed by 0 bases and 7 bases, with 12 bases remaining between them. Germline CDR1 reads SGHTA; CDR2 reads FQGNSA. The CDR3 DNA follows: TGTGCCAGCAGCTTAGCGGGGCGGTGGGGTGAAAAACTGTTTTTT. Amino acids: CASSLAGRWGEKLFF.

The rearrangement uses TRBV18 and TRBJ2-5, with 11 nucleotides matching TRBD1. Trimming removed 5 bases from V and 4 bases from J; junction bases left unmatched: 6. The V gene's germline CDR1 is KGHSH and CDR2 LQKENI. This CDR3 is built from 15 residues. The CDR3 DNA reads TGTGCCAGCTCAAATCTGGGACAGGGGGGAGAGACCCAGTACTTC. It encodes CASSNLGQGGETQYF.

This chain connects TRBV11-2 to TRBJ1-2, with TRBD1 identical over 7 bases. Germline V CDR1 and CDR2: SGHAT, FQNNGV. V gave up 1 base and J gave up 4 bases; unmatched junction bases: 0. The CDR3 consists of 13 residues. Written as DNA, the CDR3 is TGTGCCAGCAGCTTAGGACAGGGCTATGGCTACACCTTC. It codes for CASSLGQGYGYTF. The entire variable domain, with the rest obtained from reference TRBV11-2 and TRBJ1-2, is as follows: EAGVAQSPRYKIIEKRQSVAFWCNPISGHATLYWYQQILGQGPKLLIQFQNNGVVDDSQLPKDRFSAERLKGVDSTLKIQPAKLEDSAVYLCASSLGQGYGYTFGSGTRLTVV.

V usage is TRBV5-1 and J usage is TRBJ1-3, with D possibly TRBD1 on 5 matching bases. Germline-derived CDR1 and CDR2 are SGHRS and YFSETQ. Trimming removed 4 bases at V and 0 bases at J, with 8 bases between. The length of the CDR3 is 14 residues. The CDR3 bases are TGCGCCAGCAGCGAGGACAACTCTGGAAACACCATATATTTT. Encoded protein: CASSEDNSGNTIYF.

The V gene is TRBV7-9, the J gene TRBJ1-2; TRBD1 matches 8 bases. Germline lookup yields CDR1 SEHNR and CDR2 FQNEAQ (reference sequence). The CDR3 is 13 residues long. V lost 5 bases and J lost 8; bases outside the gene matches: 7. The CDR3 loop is CASSIDRGRGYTF. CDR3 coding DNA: TGTGCCAGCAGCATCGACAGGGGTAGAGGCTACACCTTC.

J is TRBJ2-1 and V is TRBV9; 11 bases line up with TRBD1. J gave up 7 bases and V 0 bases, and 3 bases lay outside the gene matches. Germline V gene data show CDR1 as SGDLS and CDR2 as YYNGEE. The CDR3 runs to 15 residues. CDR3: CASSVGTGGGNEQFF. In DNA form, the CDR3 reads TGTGCCAGCAGCGTAGGGACAGGGGGCGGAAATGAGCAGTTCTTC. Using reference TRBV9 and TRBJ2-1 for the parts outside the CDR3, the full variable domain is DSGVTQTPKHLITATGQRVTLRCSPRSGDLSVYWYQQSLDQGLQFLIQYYNGEERAKGNILERFSAQQFPDLHSELNLSSLELGDSALYFCASSVGTGGGNEQFFGPGTRLTVL.

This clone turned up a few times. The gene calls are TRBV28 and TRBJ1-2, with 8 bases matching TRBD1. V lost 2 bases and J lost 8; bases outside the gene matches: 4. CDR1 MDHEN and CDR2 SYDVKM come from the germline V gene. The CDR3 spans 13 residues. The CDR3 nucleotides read TGTGCCAGCAGTTTAGCCAGGGGGCACGGCTACACCTTC. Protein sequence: CASSLARGHGYTF.

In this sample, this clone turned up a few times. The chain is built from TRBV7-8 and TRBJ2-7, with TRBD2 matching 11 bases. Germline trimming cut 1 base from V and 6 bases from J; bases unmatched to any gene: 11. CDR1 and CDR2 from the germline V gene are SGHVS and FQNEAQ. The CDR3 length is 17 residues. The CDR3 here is CASSLGLAGGPGLEQYF. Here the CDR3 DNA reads TGTGCCAGCAGCTTAGGGCTAGCGGGAGGCCCAGGGCTCGAGCAGTACTTC.

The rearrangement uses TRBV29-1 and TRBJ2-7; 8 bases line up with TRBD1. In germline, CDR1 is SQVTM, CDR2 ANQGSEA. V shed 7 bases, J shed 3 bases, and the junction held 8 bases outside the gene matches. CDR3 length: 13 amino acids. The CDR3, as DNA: TGCAGCGGAATGACAGGGGAAGACTACGAGCAGTACTTC. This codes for CSGMTGEDYEQYF.